One sample yielded the 15 T cell receptor beta chains listed below, sequenced in a study of shared clonotypes between healthy human individuals. The assay was immunoSEQ multiplex PCR, and TCRdb's table has in-frame clones only and misses some. The sample includes roughly 2.6 million clones, approximately 92% of them seen just once. The sequenced material came from naive CD4+ T cells sorted from blood. Noted subset: CD45RA+ positively selected. All receptors derive from a young man in good health.

Notes on this clone: This CDR3 is also generated by other DNA sequences in the sample. The rearrangement uses TRBV18 and TRBJ2-7; 8 bases match TRBD1. J was trimmed by 0 bases and V by 2 bases; bases with no gene match: 0. Germline V gene lookup returns CDR1 KGHSH and CDR2 LQKENI. The CDR3 is made up of 14 amino acids. This CDR3 reads CASSPGTGSYEQYF. In DNA form, the CDR3 reads TGTGCCAGCTCACCAGGGACAGGCTCCTACGAGCAGTACTTC.

The rearrangement uses TRBV28 and TRBJ1-6; D not certain. Germline V lookup: CDR1 MDHEN, CDR2 SYDVKM. CDR3 size: 15 residues. V gave up 4 bases and J gave up 5 bases, with 12 bases separating them. The CDR3 loop reads CASSYKPQDNSPLHF. Written as DNA, the CDR3 is TGTGCCAGCAGTTACAAACCGCAGGATAATTCACCCCTCCACTTT. Full variable domain (outside the CDR3, taken from reference TRBV28 and TRBJ1-6): DVKVTQSSRYLVKRTGEKVFLECVQDMDHENMFWYRQDPGLGLRLIYFSYDVKMKEKGDIPEGYSVSREKKERFSLILESASTNQTSMYLCASSYKPQDNSPLHFGNGTRLTVT.

The rearrangement links TRBV6-4 to TRBJ2-2; maybe TRBD2 (5 bases). The length of the CDR3 is 13 residues. The germline gives CDR1 MRHNA, CDR2 SNTAGT. The V gene lost 3 bases and the J gene lost 4 bases, with 6 bases spanning the gap. The CDR3 region has the DNA TGTGCCAGCAGTGATAGCGCCACCGGGGAGCTGTTTTTT. It translates to CASSDSATGELFF.

The chain couples TRBV27 to TRBJ2-7; unclear D gene. The CDR3 is 11 residues long. Germline lookup yields CDR1 MNHEY and CDR2 SMNVEV (reference sequence). Between the trimmed V and J ends, which lost 6 bases and 7 bases, there was a span of 10 bases. The CDR3 region has the DNA TGTGCCAGCAGCCACGAAGGGGAGCAGTACTTC. It encodes CASSHEGEQYF.

The chain joins TRBV4-1 to TRBJ2-1; D not certain. CDR3 length: 16 residues. Germline assignment: CDR1 MGHRA and CDR2 YSYEKL. The ends were cut back, 0 bases at V and 7 bases at J, with 16 bases in the middle. CDR3 bases: TGCGCCAGCAGCCAAGATCGGATCGGATCAGCTAATGAGCAGTTCTTC. Its translation: CASSQDRIGSANEQFF.

The rearrangement joins TRBV18 to TRBJ2-7; D gene unclear. V was shortened by 3 bases and J by 2 bases, with 11 bases between the two germline ends. Germline V gene sequence: CDR1 KGHSH, CDR2 LQKENI. This CDR3 contains 14 residues. The CDR3 DNA follows: TGTGCCAGCTCACCCGACCGCAATACCTACGAGCAGTACTTC. Amino acid sequence: CASSPDRNTYEQYF.

This clone has just one count. CDR3 in DNA: TGTGCCTGGACTCGGGCGGGGGCCCACACAGATACGCAGTATTTT. Its translation is CAWTRAGAHTDTQYF. The gene calls are TRBV30 and TRBJ2-3, with a possible D match to TRBD2 (7 bases). Trimming shortened V by 4 bases and J by 2 bases, and 16 bases separated the two germline ends. The CDR3 has 15 amino acids. Germline V lookup: CDR1 GTSNPN, CDR2 SVGIG (reference sequence).

The V call is TRBV2, the J call TRBJ1-1, with TRBD1 matching over 7 bases. The CDR3 has 15 amino acids. The J segment lost 3 bases and the V segment lost 5 bases, leaving 9 bases of the junction unmatched. Germline CDR1 reads SNHLY; CDR2 reads FYNNEI. The CDR3 region has the DNA TGTGCCAGCAGTCAACAGGGGTTTACGGACACTGAAGCTTTCTTT. Translated, it gives CASSQQGFTDTEAFF.

The genes are TRBV5-4 and TRBJ2-1; D ambiguous. Trimming removed 0 bases at V and 3 bases at J, with 10 bases between. This CDR3 region has 15 residues. Germline CDR1 SGHNT, CDR2 YYREEE (reference sequence). The CDR3 bases are TGTGCCAGCAGCTTGGAGACGGGCGTCTACAATGAGCAGTTCTTC. Its translation is CASSLETGVYNEQFF.

The chain employs TRBV27 and TRBJ2-7; 7 nucleotides match TRBD1. The V and J ends lost 6 bases and 3 bases, in that order; junction bases with no gene match: 8. The CDR3 extends over 14 amino acids. Germline-derived CDR1 and CDR2 are MNHEY and SMNVEV (reference sequence). This CDR3 reads CASRLDRANYEQYF. In DNA, the CDR3 is TGTGCCAGCAGACTCGACAGGGCTAACTACGAGCAGTACTTC.

Comments on this clone: Other DNA sequences of this sample code for an identical CDR3. The chain recombines TRBV9 with TRBJ2-3; D ambiguous. V was trimmed by 4 bases and J by 0 bases, leaving 6 bases between them. The CDR3 consists of 13 residues. Germline V gene sequence: CDR1 SGDLS, CDR2 YYNGEE. The CDR3 DNA is TGTGCCAGCAGCCCCCCTAGCACAGATACGCAGTATTTT. This encodes CASSPPSTDTQYF.

This chain connects TRBV30 to TRBJ2-1, with 14 bases identical to TRBD2. There are 15 residues in the CDR3. Per the germline V gene, CDR1 is GTSNPN and CDR2 is SVGIG (reference sequence). The J segment lost 7 bases and the V segment lost 5 bases, leaving 7 bases of the junction unmatched. CDR3 sequence reads: CAWVRLAGGKNEQFF. The CDR3 DNA is TGTGCCTGGGTCCGACTAGCGGGAGGGAAGAATGAGCAGTTCTTC. The entire variable domain, with the rest obtained from reference TRBV30 and TRBJ2-1, is as follows: SQTIHQWPATLVQPVGSPLSLECTVEGTSNPNLYWYRQAAGRGLQLLFYSVGIGQISSEVPQNLSASRPQDRQFILSSKKLLLSDSGFYLCAWVRLAGGKNEQFFGPGTRLTVL.

The gene calls are TRBV11-3 and TRBJ2-2; perhaps D is TRBD1 or TRBD2 (5 bases each). This CDR3 has 16 residues. With 5 bases removed from V and 4 bases from J, the gap between germline ends came to 17 bases. Per germline, CDR1 SGHNT and CDR2 YENEEA. Here the CDR3 DNA reads TGTGCCAGCAGCCGGGCTGGGGGATCGGGCACCGGGGAGCTGTTTTTT. Translation gives CASSRAGGSGTGELFF.

This clone was detected once. The V gene is TRBV18, the J gene TRBJ2-3; D gene unclear. This CDR3 comprises 13 residues. Germline CDR1 KGHSH, CDR2 LQKENI. V was shortened by 6 bases and J by 4 bases, with 11 bases between the two germline ends. The CDR3 loop reads CASSVLGADTQYF. In nucleotides, the CDR3 is TGTGCCAGCTCGGTCCTGGGTGCAGATACGCAGTATTTT.

V gene TRBV5-1 combines with J gene TRBJ1-6; D remains unclear. CDR3 length equals 15 residues. Germline V gene sequence: CDR1 SGHRS, CDR2 YFSETQ. The V gene lost 0 bases and the J gene lost 9 bases, with 13 bases spanning the gap. The CDR3 loop is CASSLDTGSGSPLHF. The CDR3 region has the DNA TGCGCCAGCAGCTTGGATACGGGAAGTGGTTCACCCCTCCACTTT.